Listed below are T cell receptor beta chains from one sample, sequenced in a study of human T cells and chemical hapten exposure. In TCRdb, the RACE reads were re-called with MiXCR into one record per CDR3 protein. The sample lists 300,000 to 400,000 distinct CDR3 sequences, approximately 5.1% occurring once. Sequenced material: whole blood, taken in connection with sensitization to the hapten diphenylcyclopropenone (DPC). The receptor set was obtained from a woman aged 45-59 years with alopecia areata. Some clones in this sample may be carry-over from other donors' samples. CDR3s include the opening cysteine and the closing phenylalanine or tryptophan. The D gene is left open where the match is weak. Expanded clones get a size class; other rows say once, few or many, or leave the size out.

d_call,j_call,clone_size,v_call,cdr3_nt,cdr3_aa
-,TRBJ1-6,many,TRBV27,TGTGCCAGCAGTTTAGAGGGGTTTAATTCACCCCTCCACTTT,CASSLEGFNSPLHF
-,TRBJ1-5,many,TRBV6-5,TGTGCCAGCAGTTACTCCCCGGGCCAGCCCCAGCATTTT,CASSYSPGQPQHF
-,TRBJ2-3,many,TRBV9,TGTGCCAGCAGCGTAGACGGGGACCCCTACACAGATACGCAGTATTTT,CASSVDGDPYTDTQYF
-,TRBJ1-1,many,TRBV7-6,TGTGCCAGCAGCTTAGCGGAAGAAACGGAAGCTTTCTTT,CASSLAEETEAFF
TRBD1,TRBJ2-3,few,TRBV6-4,TGTGCCAGGGGGACACCGGGACAGACCACAGATACGCAGTATTTT,CARGTPGQTTDTQYF
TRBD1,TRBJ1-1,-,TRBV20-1,TGCAGTGCTAGAGAAACGGGACAGGGTCGTACTGAAGCTTTCTTT,CSARETGQGRTEAFF
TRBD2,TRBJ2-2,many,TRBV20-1,TGCAGTGCTAGAGTCGTTGGGAGGGCCAGGACCGGGGAGCTGTTTTTT,CSARVVGRARTGELFF
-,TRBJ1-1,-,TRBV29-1,TGCAGCGGAGGTGAGACTGAAGCTTTCTTT,CSGGETEAFF
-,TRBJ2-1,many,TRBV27,TGTGCCAGCAGGAGGAGTGGATCCTACAATGAGCAGTTCTTC,CASRRSGSYNEQFF
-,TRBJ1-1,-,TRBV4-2,TGTGCCAGCAGCCAAGAAAAAAGGGCGTACACTGAAGCTTTCTTT,CASSQEKRAYTEAFF
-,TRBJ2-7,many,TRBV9,TGTGCCAGCAGCGTAGCTGCCAGCTCCTACGAGCAGTACTTC,CASSVAASSYEQYF
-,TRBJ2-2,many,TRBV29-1,TGCAGCGTTCAAAACACCGGGGAGCTGTTTTTT,CSVQNTGELFF
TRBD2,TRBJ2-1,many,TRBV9,TGTGCCAGCAGCCAAGCACCTAGCGGGCCCCTGGGGAATGAGCAGTTCTTC,CASSQAPSGPLGNEQFF
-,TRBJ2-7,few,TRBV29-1,TGCAGCGTTGAAGGAGAACAGGGAAGGGGATCCTACGAGCAGTACTTC,CSVEGEQGRGSYEQYF
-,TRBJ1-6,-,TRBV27,TGTGCCAGCAGTTTATTGGCGACAGGTTTCCGCTCCTATAATTCACCCCTCCACTTT,CASSLLATGFRSYNSPLHF
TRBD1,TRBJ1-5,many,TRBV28,TGTGCCAGCAGTGGGGGGGACAGTACTAATCAGCCCCAGCATTTT,CASSGGDSTNQPQHF
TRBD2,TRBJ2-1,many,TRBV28,TGTGCCAGCAGTATCGGACTAGCTACTGAGCAGTTCTTC,CASSIGLATEQFF
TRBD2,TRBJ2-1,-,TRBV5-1,TGCGCCAGCAGCTTGGCGCTGACTAGCGGGGGGGCCTCCAATGAGCAGTTCTTC,CASSLALTSGGASNEQFF
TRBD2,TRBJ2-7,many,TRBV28,TGTGCCAGCACCCGGCGGGAGCTTATATACGAGCAGTACTTC,CASTRRELIYEQYF
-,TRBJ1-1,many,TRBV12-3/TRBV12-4,TGTGCCAGCAGTCTCCTTACCCCCGGTGAAGCTTTCTTT,CASSLLTPGEAFF
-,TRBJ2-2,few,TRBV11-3,TGTGCCAGCAGCTTACGAACCTACACCGGGGAGCTGTTTTTT,CASSLRTYTGELFF
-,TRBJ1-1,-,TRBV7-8,TGTGCCAGCAGCTTAGGGTCAGGGACTGAAGCTTTCTTT,CASSLGSGTEAFF